This TCR beta chain was captured in a study of CD8+ T cells in alopecia areata (dated by TCRdb to the late 2010s). Turning to the overall study: Treated patients were enrolled in an open-label pilot trial of oral tofacitinib at 5 to 10 mg twice daily for moderate-to-severe alopecia areata. Tofacitinib was administered for 6 to 18 months, and 6 months of follow-up off drug were then conducted to assess delayed response and recurrence. High-throughput TCRbeta sequencing was used to examine T cell clonal expansion in alopecia areata in both the C3H/HeJ mouse model and human patients. Scalp tissue and sorted CD4+ and CD8+ peripheral blood T cells from patchy and totalis/universalis alopecia areata patients and from healthy controls were covered by human TCRbeta sequencing. Patients on tofacitinib were biopsied at baseline and after 4 and 24 weeks of treatment, and several of the patients also had a later scalp biopsy. Clonality in the scalp was compared among normal scalp (n=4), patchy alopecia areata scalp (n=8), and alopecia totalis/universalis scalp (n=8). RNA was obtained with the PAXgene miRNA kit for fixed scalp, the miRNeasy kit for PBMCs, and the RNeasy kit for mouse skin. Amplification of TCRbeta CDR3 regions was done by immunoSEQ multiplex PCR using 35 Vbeta forward primers and 13 Jbeta reverse primers.

General study outcomes and caveats: Scalp TCR repertoire analysis is complicated because resident alphabeta T cells in normal human skin are also sequenced, whereas mouse skin is dominated by gammadelta T cells. Compared with normal scalp, lesional scalp, particularly in alopecia totalis/universalis, had higher clonality and more expanded CD8+ clones, which suggests antigenic drive. TCR sequences shared between patients were less clear than in mice, possibly partly because of HLA diversity in the patient population.

The receptor library was made with the immunoSEQ multiplex PCR assay. To provide template for TCR sequencing, every sample had RNA extracted and reverse transcribed into cDNA. First-strand cDNA was synthesized using SuperScript III with a 2:1 mix of oligo-dT and random hexamers. A synthetic immune receptor repertoire was used to gauge amplification bias, and whatever bias remained was removed computationally. On the study's bioinformatics: Raw reads were preprocessed for error removal, and CDR3 was defined according to IMGT conventions as running from the conserved cysteine to phenylalanine. Clonality was computed by normalizing Shannon entropy by log2 of the number of productive unique TCRs and subtracting the result from 1. Whether scalp clones were CD4 or CD8 was inferred by matching scalp TCRbeta sequences against CD4 and CD8 repertoires sorted from blood. The table was pulled from immuneACCESS by TCRdb, which kept in-frame rearrangements only. Such tables lose some clones; where checked, under half of the loss comes from unresolved V genes, and the rest has no known cause. V, J and clone size are those of that table, while D and trimming were read from the DNA. In this sample the table shows 220,000 or so clones, 50% to 60% of which occur a single time. The top ten clonotypes cover approximately 0.5% of the sample.

Per the germline V gene, SGDLS is the CDR1 and YYNGEE is the CDR2. From the cysteine up to the phenylalanine, the CDR3 has a length of 15 residues. Only the CDR3 DNA stays, 45 bases, in frame from base 1. V is pruned by 1 base and J by 5 bases, leaving 5 bases of the junction without a gene match. This clone showed up just once. The specificity of this receptor is unknown. No much larger clone exists at a distance of one base, and base qualities are not known. Other nucleotide sequences from this sample produce the same CDR3. Explained via the paper, the time point label denotes: baseline before oral tofacitinib. From alopecia areata patients, peripheral blood was collected along with lesional scalp punch biopsies. After PBMCs were isolated by density centrifugation and stained for CD3, CD4 and CD8, a FACSAria was used to sort CD4+ and CD8+ T cells.

The rearrangement combines TRBV9 with TRBJ2-5; TRBD2 matches 10 bases in the middle. The receptor's source is a human donor with alopecia areata. The input for sequencing was CD4+ T cells sorted from blood, taken at week 0. The CDR3 protein: CASSVSTSGRETQYF. The DNA is as follows: TGTGCCAGCAGCGTATCGACTAGCGGGCGGGAGACCCAGTACTTC.